A single sample gave rise to the 24 T cell receptor beta chains below, sequenced in a study of cytomegalovirus exposure and HLA in healthy donors. Some clones are missing from TCRdb's copy, which holds only in-frame ones; the method was immunoSEQ multiplex PCR. The sample includes about 170,000 clones, approximately 87% of them seen just once. The material sequenced was PBMCs. Source of these receptors: a woman between 25 and 40 years old in good health and CMV-seronegative.

The chain combines TRBV7-2 with TRBJ2-1, with D possibly being TRBD2 (6 bases). V lost 3 bases and J 6 bases, leaving 15 bases between the germline ends. CDR1 and CDR2 (germline): SGHTA, FQGNSA. This CDR3 region has 15 residues. This CDR3 is CASSFALGRGNEQFF. The CDR3 DNA reads TGTGCCAGCAGCTTTGCACTGGGGCGGGGCAATGAGCAGTTCTTC. The variable domain in full, with the rest retrieved from reference TRBV7-2 and TRBJ2-1, is GAGVSQSPSNKVTEKGKDVELRCDPISGHTALYWYRQSLGQGLEFLIYFQGNSAPDKSGLPSDRFSAERTGGSVSTLTIQRTQQEDSAVYLCASSFALGRGNEQFFGPGTRLTVL.

The chain couples TRBV18 to TRBJ1-1; D is perhaps TRBD1 (5 bases). V dropped 5 bases and J dropped 2 bases, with 6 bases sitting between them. This CDR3 is built from 12 residues. The V gene's germline CDR1 is KGHSH and CDR2 LQKENI. The CDR3 coding sequence is TGTGCCAGCTCAAGGGGAAACACTGAAGCTTTCTTT. It codes for CASSRGNTEAFF.

The chain links TRBV19 to TRBJ2-3, with TRBD2 identical over 7 bases. The CDR3 runs to 15 residues. Trimming at V came to 5 bases and at J to 2 bases, leaving 7 bases not matched to a gene. The germline V gene has CDR1 LNHDA and CDR2 SQIVND (reference sequence). CDR3 sequence: CASSQTSLSTDTQYF. CDR3 nucleotide sequence: TGTGCCAGTAGTCAGACTAGCCTGTCCACAGATACGCAGTATTTT.

This clone has just one count. The chain's CDR3 is CASSFQFFDRLAGWDYEQYF. The CDR3 DNA sequence: TGCGCCAGCAGCTTTCAGTTTTTTGACCGATTAGCGGGATGGGACTACGAGCAGTACTTC. The chain couples TRBV5-1 to TRBJ2-7, with 8 nucleotides matching TRBD2. CDR1 SGHRS and CDR2 YFSETQ come from the germline V gene. This CDR3 spans 20 amino acids. V trimming: 2 bases; J trimming: 3 bases; junction bases outside the gene matches: 22.

This clone was seen just once. The chain combines TRBV15 with TRBJ2-1, with 9 bases identical to TRBD2. This CDR3 region has 16 residues. V trimming: 0 bases; J trimming: 8 bases; junction bases outside the gene matches: 8. Germline CDR1 is LNHNV and CDR2 is YYDKDF (reference sequence). The CDR3 region has the DNA TGTGCCACCAGCAGAGAGGAGGCGGGAGGGAGCGATGAGCAGTTCTTC. Translated, it gives CATSREEAGGSDEQFF.

V usage is TRBV27 and J usage is TRBJ2-7; 11 bases align to TRBD1. The CDR3 covers 16 residues. V lost 6 bases to trimming and J lost 3 bases; unmatched junction nucleotides: 10. Germline CDR1 and CDR2: MNHEY and SMNVEV (reference sequence). CDR3 in amino acids: CASSKGPGTGGYEQYF. DNA for the CDR3: TGTGCCAGCAGCAAGGGGCCCGGGACAGGGGGCTACGAGCAGTACTTC.

The chain is built from TRBV9 and TRBJ2-1; 7 positions match TRBD1. CDR3 size: 15 residues. Trimming removed 4 bases from V and 6 bases from J; junction bases left unmatched: 10. The V gene's germline CDR1 is SGDLS and CDR2 YYNGEE. CDR3 protein: CASSPRQGWGNEQFF. Written as DNA, the CDR3 is TGTGCCAGCAGCCCCCGACAGGGATGGGGCAATGAGCAGTTCTTC.

This sequence joins TRBV5-1 and TRBJ2-7, with D perhaps TRBD2 (6 bases). The length of the CDR3 is 18 residues. V lost 4 bases, J lost 2 bases, and 25 bases lay in between. In germline, CDR1 is SGHRS, CDR2 YFSETQ. The CDR3 region is CASSPTPPQRTTTYEQYF. CDR3 bases: TGCGCCAGCAGCCCCACCCCCCCCCAGCGGACTACGACCTACGAGCAGTACTTC.

V gene TRBV5-6 combines with J gene TRBJ1-2; possibly TRBD1 for D (5 bases). Looked up from germline, CDR1 is SGHDT and CDR2 is YYEEEE. CDR3 length: 16 residues. V lost 5 bases, J lost 8 bases, and 25 bases lay in between. The CDR3 loop reads CASSLGPGPKIRGYTF. DNA of the CDR3: TGTGCCAGCAGTCTGGGACCGGGCCCCAAGATCCGGGGCTACACCTTC. Together with reference TRBV5-6 and TRBJ1-2, the CDR3 gives the full variable domain: DAGVTQSPTHLIKTRGQQVTLRCSPKSGHDTVSWYQQALGQGPQFIFQYYEEEERQRGNFPDRFSGHQFPNYSSELNVNALLLGDSALYLCASSLGPGPKIRGYTFGSGTRLTVV.

This chain links TRBV2 with TRBJ2-4; TRBD1 might be the D (6 bases). This CDR3 has 15 amino acids. Germline V gene lookup returns CDR1 SNHLY and CDR2 FYNNEI. The V and J ends lost 6 bases and 8 bases respectively, with 20 bases between them. This CDR3 is CASRSTGQPADIQYF. CDR3 bases: TGTGCCAGCAGGTCGACGGGACAACCCGCAGACATTCAGTACTTC. Complete variable domain (other parts from reference TRBV2 and TRBJ2-4): EPEVTQTPSHQVTQMGQEVILRCVPISNHLYFYWYRQILGQKVEFLVSFYNNEISEKSEIFDDQFSVERPDGSNFTLKIRSTKLEDSAMYFCASRSTGQPADIQYFGAGTRLSVL.

V usage is TRBV28 and J usage is TRBJ2-3; the match to TRBD1 covers 10 bases. Losses at the gene ends were 4 bases for V and 0 bases for J; bases not matched to a gene: 7. This CDR3 comprises 17 residues. The V gene's germline CDR1 is MDHEN and CDR2 SYDVKM. The CDR3 region has the DNA TGTGCCAGCAGTTCGGGACAGGGGATAACTAGCACAGATACGCAGTATTTT. This gives the protein CASSSGQGITSTDTQYF.

The rearrangement uses TRBV4-3 and TRBJ1-2; D not resolved. The CDR3 runs 19 residues. Germline assignment: CDR1 LGHNA and CDR2 YSLEER. Trimming removed 0 bases from V and 0 bases from J, with 20 bases in between. The CDR3 region is CASSQDRTFSFSANYGYTF. Here the CDR3 DNA reads TGCGCCAGCAGCCAAGATCGGACTTTCTCTTTTTCAGCTAACTATGGCTACACCTTC.

The chain has TRBV7-2 and TRBJ1-1, with D perhaps matching TRBD1 (5 bases). The ends were cut back, 1 base at V and 6 bases at J, with 18 bases in the middle. Germline V gene lookup returns CDR1 SGHTA and CDR2 FQGNSA. The CDR3 has 16 residues. CDR3 bases: TGTGCCAGCAGCTTAGTTTGGATTGGAGGGGACCCTGAAGCTTTCTTT. It yields the protein CASSLVWIGGDPEAFF.

The chain recombines TRBV28 with TRBJ2-5; 7 nucleotides match TRBD1. J gave up 5 bases and V 5 bases, and 8 bases lay outside the gene matches. This CDR3 contains 14 residues. CDR1 and CDR2 from the germline V gene are MDHEN and SYDVKM. As DNA, the CDR3 is TGTGCCAGCAGTATGGGACAGAAGTGGGAGACCCAGTACTTC. It translates to CASSMGQKWETQYF.

The V call is TRBV28, the J call TRBJ2-5; 13 bases align to TRBD2. Germline CDR1 reads MDHEN; CDR2 reads SYDVKM. Germline trimming cut 3 bases from V and 3 bases from J; bases unmatched to any gene: 7. The CDR3 runs to 17 residues. The CDR3 sequence is CASSLGPGLAGKETQYF. The CDR3 bases are TGTGCCAGCAGTTTGGGGCCGGGACTAGCGGGAAAAGAGACCCAGTACTTC.

V usage is TRBV7-3 and J usage is TRBJ2-7; tentatively, D is TRBD2 (5 bases). The CDR3 has 13 amino acids. Between the trimmed V and J ends, which lost 0 bases and 4 bases, there was a span of 7 bases. Germline V CDR1 and CDR2: SGHTA, FQGTGA. This CDR3 reads CASSLTRGYEQYF. CDR3 DNA: TGTGCCAGCAGCTTAACTCGGGGATACGAGCAGTACTTC.

V gene TRBV7-9 combines with J gene TRBJ1-3, with D unclear. Trimming took off 1 base at V and 0 bases at J, with 7 bases between the two ends. Germline CDR1 and CDR2: SEHNR and FQNEAQ (reference sequence). CDR3 length equals 15 residues. CDR3 in DNA: TGTGCCAGCAGCTTAGGACGGCCCTCTGGAAACACCATATATTTT. It translates to CASSLGRPSGNTIYF.

J is TRBJ2-1 and V is TRBV29-1; 9 bases line up with TRBD2. With V trimmed by 5 bases and J by 6 bases, 5 bases remained unmatched. Germline CDR1 SQVTM, CDR2 ANQGSEA. The CDR3 is made up of 13 amino acids. The chain's CDR3 is CSVPAGGPNEQFF. The DNA for the CDR3 is TGCAGCGTTCCAGCGGGGGGACCCAATGAGCAGTTCTTC.

The genes are TRBV7-9 and TRBJ2-3; TRBD1 matches at 9 bases. V was clipped by 2 bases and J by 4 bases; unmatched bases: 10. Germline lookup yields CDR1 SEHNR and CDR2 FQNEAQ (reference sequence). This CDR3 has 17 amino acids. In nucleotides, the CDR3 is TGTGCCAGCAGCTTACAAACCGGGACAGGGCATTCAGATACGCAGTATTTT. Protein product: CASSLQTGTGHSDTQYF.

The rearrangement links TRBV27 to TRBJ2-5; 7 bases line up with TRBD1. The germline gives CDR1 MNHEY, CDR2 SMNVEV (reference sequence). The CDR3 sequence is 15 residues long. Unmatched junction bases numbered 8, after V lost 3 bases and J lost 4 bases. The CDR3 spells CASSLAGGWAETQYF. The CDR3 region has the DNA TGTGCCAGCAGTTTGGCAGGGGGTTGGGCAGAGACCCAGTACTTC.

V and J are TRBV2 and TRBJ2-1, with TRBD2 matching 12 bases. Germline loops: CDR1 SNHLY, CDR2 FYNNEI. This CDR3 has 18 amino acids. The V gene end was trimmed by 4 bases and the J gene end by 0 bases; junction bases not matched to a gene: 7. In DNA form, the CDR3 reads TGTGCCAGCAGTGGCATACTAGCGGGGGGTCGCTCCTACAATGAGCAGTTCTTC. Protein sequence: CASSGILAGGRSYNEQFF.

This clone was detected only once. For the CDR3, the DNA is TGTGCCAGCAGCCTGGTCGGGATAGCGGGAGCCCGCACAGATACGCAGTATTTT. This translates into CASSLVGIAGARTDTQYF. The rearrangement joins TRBV7-7 to TRBJ2-3; 9 bases align to TRBD2. CDR1 SSHAT and CDR2 FNYEAQ come from the germline V gene (reference sequence). This CDR3 is 18 amino acids long. The J segment lost 1 base and the V segment lost 5 bases, leaving 13 bases of the junction unmatched.

The chain uses TRBV5-4 and TRBJ1-1; D unresolved. V was pared by 4 bases and J by 3 bases, with 13 bases between. Germline assignment: CDR1 SGHNT and CDR2 YYREEE (reference sequence). CDR3 length: 14 residues. The CDR3 sequence is CASSKGNPDTEAFF. The CDR3 nucleotides are TGTGCCAGCAGCAAAGGGAATCCCGACACTGAAGCTTTCTTT.

The chain has TRBV29-1 and TRBJ1-5; no clear D gene. The germline V and J ends were trimmed by 5 bases and 2 bases, with 13 bases remaining between them. The germline V gene has CDR1 SQVTM and CDR2 ANQGSEA. The CDR3 has 14 amino acids. DNA of the CDR3: TGCAGCGTTTCGGAGGGCTTCGGCAATCAGCCCCAGCATTTT. Protein product: CSVSEGFGNQPQHF.